The present T cell receptor beta chain was sequenced within a study of T-cell reconstitution after alpha-beta-depleted transplantation in children. A library of TCRbeta sequences, prepared with unique molecular identifiers, was generated. One entry per CDR3 protein results from TCRdb running MiXCR on the PCR reads. Among roughly 200,000 distinct CDR3 sequences, approximately 11% were seen once, and the ten largest hold approximately 30%. The CDR3 covers 12 residues. The germline gives CDR1 SGHVS, CDR2 FQNEAQ. V was shortened by 2 bases and J by 7 bases, with 9 bases between the two germline ends. General observations from the study: High day-60 TCRbeta diversity in some patients came from surviving recipient T cells and thymic progenitors.

This clonotype showed up just a few times. The antigen remains undetermined. This chain uses TRBV7-8 with TRBJ2-7; no reliable D call. The clonotype was recovered from a child under three years old with acute myeloid leukemia, due to receive a stem cell transplant. Sample: PBMCs, taken before TCRalphabeta/CD19-depleted stem cell transplant. The DNA for the CDR3 is TGTGCCAGCAGCTTACAGCTAGGGGAGCAGTACTTC. Translation: CASSLQLGEQYF.